This TCR beta chain was sequenced during a study of T cell repertoires in cytomegalovirus infection. Study-level findings and limits: It was HLA-C-restricted CMV-specific TCR beta clonotypes that dominated the response ex vivo.

The CDR3 contains 15 residues. Germline CDR1 and CDR2: LGHNA and YNFKEQ. V was clipped by 0 bases and J by 13 bases, with 21 bases between them. This clonotype was counted ten times or more. What it binds is not known. TCRdb passed the reads through MiXCR, listing each CDR3 protein once. The sample contains 290,000 or so distinct CDR3 sequences, 9.6% of which appear only once. The clonotype originates from a human donor in good health (CMV status not recorded). Some clones in this sample may be carry-over from other donors' samples. The specimen was PBMCs. The genes are TRBV4-2 and TRBJ1-1, with a possible D match to TRBD1 (6 bases). The chain's CDR3 is CASSQDTSLQGGVFF. The CDR3 DNA follows: TGTGCCAGCAGCCAAGACACCTCTCTACAGGGTGGAGTTTTCTTT.